This is a list of T cell receptor beta chains from one sample in a study of blood T cell repertoires in COVID-19. Produced via immunoSEQ multiplex PCR; TCRdb's table is partial and in-frame only. The data show 200,000 to 300,000 clones, around four fifths seen once. Sequencing input: peripheral blood. The receptor set was obtained from a woman in her fifties or sixties with active or convalescent COVID-19. Both conserved end residues are trimmed from each CDR3.

length	V	J	CDR3
12	TRBV7-9	TRBJ1-3	ASSLLGGENTIY
17	TRBV5-1	TRBJ2-2	ASSLAVGGRAFFGGELF
12	TRBV3-1/TRBV3-2	TRBJ2-7	ASSLAGGLYEQY
14	TRBV5-1	TRBJ2-1	ASSPQLAGSYNEQF
13	TRBV10-3	TRBJ1-3	AISGTGNMGNTIY
14	TRBV5-1	TRBJ2-3	ASSLDLAGGMDTQY
12	TRBV30	TRBJ1-4	AWSVQSRGEKLF
12	TRBV15	TRBJ2-5	ATSTRDRQETQY
13	TRBV7-8	TRBJ2-2	ASSLEREYTGELF
12	TRBV27	TRBJ1-3	ASSSVHSGNTIY
15	TRBV24-1	TRBJ2-3	ATSELAGGHRTDTQY
13	TRBV6-5	TRBJ1-6	ASLRGAVDNSPLH
12	TRBV6-1	TRBJ1-5	ASSESGGNQPQH
11	TRBV10-2	TRBJ1-2	ASIRGVGGSYT
13	TRBV4-1	TRBJ2-5	ASSLGQGAGETQY
14	TRBV21-1	TRBJ2-7	ASSNGGGHPSYEQY
14	TRBV5-1	TRBJ2-7	ASSLGRQGVIYEQY